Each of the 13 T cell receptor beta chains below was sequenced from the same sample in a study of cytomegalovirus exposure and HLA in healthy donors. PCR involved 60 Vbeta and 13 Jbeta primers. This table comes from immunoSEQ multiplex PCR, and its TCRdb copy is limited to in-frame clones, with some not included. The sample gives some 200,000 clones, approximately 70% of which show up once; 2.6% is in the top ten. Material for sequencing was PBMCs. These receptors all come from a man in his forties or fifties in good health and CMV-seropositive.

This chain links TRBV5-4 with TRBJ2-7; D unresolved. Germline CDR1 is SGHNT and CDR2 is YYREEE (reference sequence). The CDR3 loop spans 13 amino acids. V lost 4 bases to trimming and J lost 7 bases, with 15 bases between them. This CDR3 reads CASSPVGPVEQYF. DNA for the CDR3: TGTGCCAGCAGCCCGGTGGGCCCCGTGGAGCAGTACTTC.

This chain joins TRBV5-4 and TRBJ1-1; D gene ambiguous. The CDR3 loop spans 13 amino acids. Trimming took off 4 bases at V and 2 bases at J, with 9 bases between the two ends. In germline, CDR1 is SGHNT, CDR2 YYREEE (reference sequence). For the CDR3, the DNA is TGTGCCAGCAGCAACACAGCAAACACTGAAGCTTTCTTT. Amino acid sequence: CASSNTANTEAFF.

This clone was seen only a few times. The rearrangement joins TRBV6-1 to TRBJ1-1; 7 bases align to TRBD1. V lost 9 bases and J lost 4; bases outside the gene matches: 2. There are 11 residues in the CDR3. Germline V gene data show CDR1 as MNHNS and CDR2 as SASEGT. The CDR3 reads CASQGGTEAFF. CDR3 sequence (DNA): TGTGCCAGTCAGGGGGGCACTGAAGCTTTCTTT.

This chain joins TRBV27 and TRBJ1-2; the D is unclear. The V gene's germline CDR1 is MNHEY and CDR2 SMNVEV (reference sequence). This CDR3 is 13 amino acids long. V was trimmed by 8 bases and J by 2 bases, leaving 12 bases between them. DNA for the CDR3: TGTGCCAGCGCGAATAGGAGGAACTATGGCTACACCTTC. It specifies CASANRRNYGYTF.

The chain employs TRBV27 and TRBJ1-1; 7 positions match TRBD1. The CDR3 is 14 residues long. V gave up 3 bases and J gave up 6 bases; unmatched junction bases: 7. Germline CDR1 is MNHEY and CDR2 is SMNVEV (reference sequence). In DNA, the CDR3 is TGTGCCAGCAGTTTGGAGGGGGCTCAGGCTGAAGCTTTCTTT. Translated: CASSLEGAQAEAFF.

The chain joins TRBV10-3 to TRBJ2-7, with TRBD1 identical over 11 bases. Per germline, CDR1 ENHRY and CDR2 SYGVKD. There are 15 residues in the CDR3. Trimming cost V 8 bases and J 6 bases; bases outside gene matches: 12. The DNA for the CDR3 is TGTGCCATCCGGGGCCCGGGACAGGGGGAGAGCGAGCAGTACTTC. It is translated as CAIRGPGQGESEQYF.

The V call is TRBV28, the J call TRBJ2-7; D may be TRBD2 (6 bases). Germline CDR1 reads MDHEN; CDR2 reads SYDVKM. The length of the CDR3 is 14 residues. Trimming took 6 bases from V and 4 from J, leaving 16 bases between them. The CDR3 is CASRAARGIYEQYF. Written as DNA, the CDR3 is TGTGCCAGCAGGGCAGCCCGGGGGATATACGAGCAGTACTTC.

CDR3 sequence reads: CASSEQGTVNQPQHF. CDR3 sequence (DNA): TGTGCCAGCAGTGAACAGGGGACAGTCAATCAGCCCCAGCATTTT. The rearrangement links TRBV2 to TRBJ1-5; TRBD1 matches 7 bases. In germline, CDR1 is SNHLY, CDR2 FYNNEI. V shed 2 bases and J 3 bases; nucleotides not matched to a gene: 4. The CDR3 consists of 15 residues.

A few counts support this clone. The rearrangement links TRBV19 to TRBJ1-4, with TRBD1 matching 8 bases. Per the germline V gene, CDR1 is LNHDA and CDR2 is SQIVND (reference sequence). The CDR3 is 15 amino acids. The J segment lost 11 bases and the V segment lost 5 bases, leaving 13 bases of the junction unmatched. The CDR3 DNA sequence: TGTGCCAGTAGTCCCTCCGGGCAGGGGGCTGTTAAACTGTTTTTT. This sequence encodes CASSPSGQGAVKLFF.

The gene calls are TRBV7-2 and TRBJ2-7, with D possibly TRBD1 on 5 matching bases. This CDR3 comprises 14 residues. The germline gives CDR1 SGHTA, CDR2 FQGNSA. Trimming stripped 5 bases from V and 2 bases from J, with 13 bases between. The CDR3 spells CASSPGIFTYEQYF. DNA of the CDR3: TGTGCCAGCAGCCCAGGGATCTTTACCTACGAGCAGTACTTC.

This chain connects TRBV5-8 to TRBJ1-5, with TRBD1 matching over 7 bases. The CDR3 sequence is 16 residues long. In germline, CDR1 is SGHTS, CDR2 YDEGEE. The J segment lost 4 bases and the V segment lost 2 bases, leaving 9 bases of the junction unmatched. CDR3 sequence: CASSLTRGVSNQPQHF. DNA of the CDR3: TGTGCCAGCAGCTTAACCAGGGGGGTTAGTAATCAGCCCCAGCATTTT.

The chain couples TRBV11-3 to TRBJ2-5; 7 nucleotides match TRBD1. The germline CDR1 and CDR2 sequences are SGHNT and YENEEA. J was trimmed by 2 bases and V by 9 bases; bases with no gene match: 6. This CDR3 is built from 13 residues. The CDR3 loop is CARYRQGQETQYF. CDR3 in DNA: TGTGCCAGGTATAGACAGGGACAAGAGACCCAGTACTTC.

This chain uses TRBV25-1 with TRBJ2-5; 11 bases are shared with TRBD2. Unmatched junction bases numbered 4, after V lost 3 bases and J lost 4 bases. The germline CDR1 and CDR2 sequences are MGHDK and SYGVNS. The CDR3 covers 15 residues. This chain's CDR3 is CASSEPSGGTETQYF. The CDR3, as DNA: TGTGCCAGCAGTGAGCCTAGCGGGGGGACAGAGACCCAGTACTTC. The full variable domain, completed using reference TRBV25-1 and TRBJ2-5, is EADIYQTPRYLVIGTGKKITLECSQTMGHDKMYWYQQDPGMELHLIHYSYGVNSTEKGDLSSESTVSRIRTEHFPLTLESARPSHTSQYLCASSEPSGGTETQYFGPGTRLLVL.